This T cell receptor (beta chain) was documented in a study of control samples from healthy donors and cancer patients. Some clones are missing from TCRdb's copy, which holds only in-frame ones; the method was immunoSEQ multiplex PCR. The data hold approximately 71,000 clones, with just under 90% observed a single time. Trimming left V 6 bases short and J 3 bases short, with 11 bases between. The CDR3 has 14 residues. Looked up from germline, CDR1 is MNHEY and CDR2 is SMNVEV (reference sequence). The TCR sequence derives from a man between 60 and 75 years old with lung cancer. The V and J genes are TRBV27 and TRBJ2-2; D is uncertain. The specimen sequenced was PBMCs. The CDR3 loop is CASRAKEYTGELFF. In DNA, the CDR3 is TGTGCCAGCAGGGCAAAGGAGTACACCGGGGAGCTGTTTTTT.